The following is a TCR beta chain sequence with its context. Other nucleotide sequences in the sample specify the same CDR3. In the original workflow: Amplification of reference gene primers provided the estimated nucleated cell counts. The table came from immunoSEQ multiplex PCR; TCRdb's copy has only in-frame clones and leaves some out. The DNA gave D and trimming, while V, J and clone size come from that table. Of 130,000 or so clones listed, less than 85% are singletons. These data come from a study of blood T cell repertoires in COVID-19. Overall study: COVID-19 samples collected from the United States, Italy and Spain covered acute and convalescent phases. Sample material is recorded as cDNA or gDNA derived from T cells, B-cell-depleted T cells, or PBMCs.

The CDR3 is made up of 15 amino acids. Trimming took 2 bases from V and 5 from J; bases not matched to a gene: 2. Germline CDR1 SGHRS, CDR2 YFSETQ. The source of this sequence is a woman aged 55 to 70 with acute or convalescent COVID-19. Sequenced input: peripheral blood. The J gene is TRBJ1-6, the V gene TRBV5-1, with TRBD1 matching over 9 bases. CDR3 sequence reads: CASSLGQGNNSPLHF. DNA of the CDR3: TGCGCCAGCAGCTTAGGACAGGGGAATAATTCACCCCTCCACTTT.